This T cell receptor (beta chain) was profiled in a study of tumor-infiltrating lymphocytes in oesophageal squamous cell carcinoma. TCRdb analysed the PCR reads with MiXCR anew, one entry per CDR3 protein. The repertoire holds approximately 20,000 distinct CDR3 sequences, with 35% to 45% as singletons. The sequence was obtained from a male donor with esophageal squamous cell carcinoma. Specimen: esophageal tumor tissue.

In DNA, the CDR3 is TGTGCCAGTAGGCGACAGGCCGGGATGGGGGATTACGAGCAGTACTTC. This gives the protein CASRRQAGMGDYEQYF. The chain is built from TRBV19 and TRBJ2-5; D might be TRBD1 (6 bases). The J call is in doubt because the DNA end fits TRBJ2-7 better. Germline-derived CDR1 and CDR2 are LNHDA and SQIVND (reference sequence). This CDR3 has 16 amino acids.